This is a list of T cell receptor beta chains from one sample in a study of cytomegalovirus exposure and HLA in healthy donors. TCRdb's copy holds only in-frame clones and misses some; the assay was immunoSEQ multiplex PCR. The sample lists about 160,000 clones; 75% to 90% were seen once. The sequencing sample was made of PBMCs. The receptors originated from a woman younger than 35 in good health and CMV-seronegative. CDR3s leave out the opening cysteine and the closing phenylalanine or tryptophan. Fields, in order: V gene, D gene, CDR3 protein. The D gene is left open where the match is weak.

V: TRBV6-5
D: .
CDR3: ASSYSRDGGNQPQH

V: TRBV30
D: .
CDR3: AWSDTHNQPQH

V: TRBV5-4
D: .
CDR3: ASSSGGRGPYGYT

V: TRBV30
D: TRBD1
CDR3: AWRGTGVSSPLH

V: TRBV5-6
D: .
CDR3: ASSLEDTSYEQY

V: TRBV29-1
D: TRBD1
CDR3: SVDFGQGTDTQY

V: TRBV7-3
D: .
CDR3: ASSLQGNTEAF

V: TRBV19
D: .
CDR3: ASSIVARGHIQY

V: TRBV7-2
D: .
CDR3: ASSPAGGILEQY

V: TRBV4-2
D: TRBD2
CDR3: ASSQVTSGQNEQF

V: TRBV10-1
D: TRBD2
CDR3: ASSESIRLAGSTDTQY

V: TRBV10-3
D: TRBD1
CDR3: AISERGPGNTIY

V: TRBV6-1
D: .
CDR3: TSSERFGEGTEAF

V: TRBV30
D: .
CDR3: ARWTNSEQF

V: TRBV6-4
D: .
CDR3: ARIGKLAKNIQY

V: TRBV2
D: .
CDR3: ASSEWGGSNTGELF

V: TRBV5-1
D: TRBD2
CDR3: ASSPTGGPLQTGRIYEQY

V: TRBV6-1
D: .
CDR3: ASSGERGQY

V: TRBV4-2
D: .
CDR3: ASSQDPQSPGFFYYEQY

V: TRBV9
D: TRBD1
CDR3: ASSPGTANSPLH

V: TRBV19
D: .
CDR3: ASSIPVVGELF

V: TRBV9
D: TRBD1
CDR3: ASSLTTGAGNTIY

V: TRBV28
D: .
CDR3: ASSLPTQETQY

V: TRBV9
D: .
CDR3: ASSVVSGGLNYGYT

V: TRBV30
D: .
CDR3: AWSLIAQETQY

V: TRBV2
D: .
CDR3: ASSSDSTTGNTIY

V: TRBV19
D: .
CDR3: ASSPPGHMNTEAF

V: TRBV7-6
D: TRBD2
CDR3: ASSLSRTSVSTDTQY

V: TRBV10-3
D: TRBD1
CDR3: AIRAGGEPGQGASEQF

V: TRBV10-3
D: .
CDR3: AISPESNTEAF

V: TRBV2
D: TRBD1
CDR3: ASSVDRVYGYT

V: TRBV6-1
D: TRBD2
CDR3: ASSEGTSWTGELF

V: TRBV6-1
D: .
CDR3: ASSESGVTEAF

V: TRBV5-6
D: TRBD2
CDR3: ASSLAKTSGTDTQY

V: TRBV27
D: TRBD2
CDR3: ASKYSSGRAHEQY

V: TRBV7-9
D: .
CDR3: ASSLVGGSPLH

V: TRBV7-6
D: .
CDR3: ASRSLNTEAF

V: TRBV2
D: TRBD1
CDR3: ASSSDRGNYGYT

V: TRBV4-1
D: .
CDR3: ASSQGAGGTGVNEKLF

V: TRBV6-5
D: TRBD2
CDR3: ASSYTGGRTDTQY

V: TRBV5-6
D: .
CDR3: ASSLEPGENTEAF

V: TRBV27
D: TRBD2
CDR3: ASSFRLAGGYEQY

V: TRBV2
D: .
CDR3: ASSDPNSWEQY

V: TRBV27
D: .
CDR3: ASSLSVGEVFGELF

V: TRBV6-5
D: TRBD1
CDR3: ASSYSWTGVNTEAF

V: TRBV6-5
D: TRBD2
CDR3: ASSYWGSGPGYEQY

V: TRBV6-4
D: TRBD1
CDR3: ASSAYRGCYSNQPQH

V: TRBV19
D: .
CDR3: ASSPYGNQPQH

V: TRBV29-1
D: .
CDR3: SVEDSWRQENYGYT

V: TRBV25-1
D: TRBD1
CDR3: ASSDNWGTGNQPQH

V: TRBV5-1
D: TRBD2
CDR3: ASSQPSGGETQY

V: TRBV2
D: .
CDR3: ASRPLPMNTGELF

V: TRBV10-3
D: TRBD1
CDR3: AIRPGQGAAEAF

V: TRBV28
D: TRBD1
CDR3: ASTSGTGGTEAF

V: TRBV9
D: TRBD1
CDR3: ASSARDRENTEAF

V: TRBV19
D: TRBD1
CDR3: ASSIGTGEGEKLF